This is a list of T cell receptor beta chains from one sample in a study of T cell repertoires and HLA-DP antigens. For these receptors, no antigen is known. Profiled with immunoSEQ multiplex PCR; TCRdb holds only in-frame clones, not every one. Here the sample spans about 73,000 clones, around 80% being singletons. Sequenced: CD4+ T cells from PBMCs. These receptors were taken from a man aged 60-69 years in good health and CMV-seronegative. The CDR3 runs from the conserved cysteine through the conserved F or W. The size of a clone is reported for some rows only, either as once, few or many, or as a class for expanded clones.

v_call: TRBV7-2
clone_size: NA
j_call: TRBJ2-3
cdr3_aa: CASSQRAQNTQYF

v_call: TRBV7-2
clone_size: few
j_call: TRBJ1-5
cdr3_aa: CASSLAGAGNQPQHF

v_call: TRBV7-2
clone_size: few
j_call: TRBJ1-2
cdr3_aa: CASSLAGQMAYGYTF

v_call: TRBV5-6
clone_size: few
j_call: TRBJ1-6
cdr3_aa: CASSPVPGQGPPLHF

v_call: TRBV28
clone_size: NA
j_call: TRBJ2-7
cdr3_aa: CASSPGGRGDSYEQYF

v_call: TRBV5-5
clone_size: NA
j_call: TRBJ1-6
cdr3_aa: CASSGGRQGSSYNSPLHF

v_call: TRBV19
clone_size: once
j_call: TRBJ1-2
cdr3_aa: CASGETGISNYGYTF

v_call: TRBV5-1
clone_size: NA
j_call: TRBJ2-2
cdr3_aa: CASRQQPGQGTGELFF

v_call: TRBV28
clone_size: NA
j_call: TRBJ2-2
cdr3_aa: CASTHLGTERMRTGELFF

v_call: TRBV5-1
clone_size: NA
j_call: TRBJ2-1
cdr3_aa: CASTPSGRLENEQFF

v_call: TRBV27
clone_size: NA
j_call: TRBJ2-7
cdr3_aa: CATTLSRYEQYF

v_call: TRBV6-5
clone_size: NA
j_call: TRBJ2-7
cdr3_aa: CASSIGQAREQYF

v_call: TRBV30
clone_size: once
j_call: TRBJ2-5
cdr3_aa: CAWSVTPLYQETQYF

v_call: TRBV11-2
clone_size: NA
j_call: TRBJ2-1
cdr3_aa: CASSLEGRVVDEQFF

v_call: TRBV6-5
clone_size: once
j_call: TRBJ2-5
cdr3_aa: CASSWNLRQETQYF

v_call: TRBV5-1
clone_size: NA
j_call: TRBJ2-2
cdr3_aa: CASGQGRANTGELFF

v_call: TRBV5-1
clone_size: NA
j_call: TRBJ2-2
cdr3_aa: CASSLDSNYGELFF

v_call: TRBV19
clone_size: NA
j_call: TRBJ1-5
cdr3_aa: CASSANRDRALREPQHF

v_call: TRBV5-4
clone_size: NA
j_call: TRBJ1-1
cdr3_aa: CASSPKEGLRTEAFF

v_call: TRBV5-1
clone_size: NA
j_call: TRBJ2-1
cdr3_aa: CASTSTSANYNEQFF

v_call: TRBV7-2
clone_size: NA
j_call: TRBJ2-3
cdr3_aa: CASSLGVKTDTQYF

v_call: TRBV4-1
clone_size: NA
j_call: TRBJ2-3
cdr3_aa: CASSQEQGAVDTQYF

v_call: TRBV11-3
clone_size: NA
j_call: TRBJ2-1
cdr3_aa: CASSLETSGWQFF

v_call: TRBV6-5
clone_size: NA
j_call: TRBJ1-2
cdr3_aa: CASSYAGTPLGKGYTF

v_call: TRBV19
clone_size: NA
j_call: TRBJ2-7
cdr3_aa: CASSHGTSSYEQYF

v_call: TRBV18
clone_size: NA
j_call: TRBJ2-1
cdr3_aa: CASSRSGGSPYNEQFF

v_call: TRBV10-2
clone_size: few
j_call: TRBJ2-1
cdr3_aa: CASSEYRGDNEQFF

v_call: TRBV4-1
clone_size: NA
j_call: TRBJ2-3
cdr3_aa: CASSLGLAGAPGTDTQYF

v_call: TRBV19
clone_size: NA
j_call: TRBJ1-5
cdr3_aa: CASTPGQGEGQPQHF

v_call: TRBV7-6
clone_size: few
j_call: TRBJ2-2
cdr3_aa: CASSRVSGGNTGELFF

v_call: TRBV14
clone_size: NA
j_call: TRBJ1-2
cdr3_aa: CASSQGTGNYGYTF

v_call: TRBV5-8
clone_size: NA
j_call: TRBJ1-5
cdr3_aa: CATSPDAGQPQHF

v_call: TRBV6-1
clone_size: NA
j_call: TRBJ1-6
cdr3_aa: CASSGDSYNSPLHF

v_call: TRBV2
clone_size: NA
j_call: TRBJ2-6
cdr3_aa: CASKVLAGPSGANVLTF

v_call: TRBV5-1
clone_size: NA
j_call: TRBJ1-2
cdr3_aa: CASSLVYRGHYGYTF

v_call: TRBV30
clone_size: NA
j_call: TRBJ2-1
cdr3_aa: CAWSQDSEQFF

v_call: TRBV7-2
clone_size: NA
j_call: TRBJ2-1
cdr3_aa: CASSLGTSTYNEQFF

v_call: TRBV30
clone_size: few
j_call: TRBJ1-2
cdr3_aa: CACDRVEQEYGYTF

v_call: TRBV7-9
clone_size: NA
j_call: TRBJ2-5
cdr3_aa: CASSLGTGETQYF

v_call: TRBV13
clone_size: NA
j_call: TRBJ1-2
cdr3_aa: CASSTTLTPHLYGYTF

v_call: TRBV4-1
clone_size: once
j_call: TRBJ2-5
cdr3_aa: CASSQEQRGNQETQYF

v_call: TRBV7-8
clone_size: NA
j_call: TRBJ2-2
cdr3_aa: CASSLRGTGELFF

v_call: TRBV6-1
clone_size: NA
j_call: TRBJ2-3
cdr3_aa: CASSRTGTTDTQYF

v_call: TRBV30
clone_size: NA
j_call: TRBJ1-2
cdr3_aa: CARSVPIRTGGGYTF

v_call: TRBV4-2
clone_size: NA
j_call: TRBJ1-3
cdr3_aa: CASSQVYTGAGNTIYF

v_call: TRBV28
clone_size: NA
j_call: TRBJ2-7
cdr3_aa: CASSSGTSGGRTYEQYF

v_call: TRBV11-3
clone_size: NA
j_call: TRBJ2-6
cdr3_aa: CASSSRRAGAFSGANVLTF

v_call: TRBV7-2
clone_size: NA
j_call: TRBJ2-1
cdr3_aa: CASSLDLNNEQFF

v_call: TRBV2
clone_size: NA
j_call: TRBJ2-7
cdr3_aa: CASSGGTYEQYF

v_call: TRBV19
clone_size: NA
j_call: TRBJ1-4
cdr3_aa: CASSPGTGRGEKLFF

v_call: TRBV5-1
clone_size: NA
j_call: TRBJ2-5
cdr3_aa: CASSTGGQETQYF

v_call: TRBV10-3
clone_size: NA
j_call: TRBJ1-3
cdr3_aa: CAINQGDSGNTIYF

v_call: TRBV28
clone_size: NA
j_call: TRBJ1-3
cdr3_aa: CASSPPPGQGRNTIYF